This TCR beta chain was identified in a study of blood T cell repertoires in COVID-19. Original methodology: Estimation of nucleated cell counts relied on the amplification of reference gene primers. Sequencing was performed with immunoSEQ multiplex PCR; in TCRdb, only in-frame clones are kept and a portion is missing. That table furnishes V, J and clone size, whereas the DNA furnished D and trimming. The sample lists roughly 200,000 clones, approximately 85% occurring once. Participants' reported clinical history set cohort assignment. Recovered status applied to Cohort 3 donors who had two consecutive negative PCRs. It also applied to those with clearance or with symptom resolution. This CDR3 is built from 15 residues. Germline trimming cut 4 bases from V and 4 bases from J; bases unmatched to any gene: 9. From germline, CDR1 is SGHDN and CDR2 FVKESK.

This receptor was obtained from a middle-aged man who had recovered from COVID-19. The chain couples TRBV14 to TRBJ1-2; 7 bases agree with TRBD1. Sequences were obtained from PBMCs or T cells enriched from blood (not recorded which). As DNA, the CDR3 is TGTGCCAGCAGCCCCTACCCGACAGGGTTCTATGGCTACACCTTC. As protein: CASSPYPTGFYGYTF.